The 9 T cell receptor beta chains listed next were all sequenced from one sample in a study of tumor-infiltrating lymphocytes in primary liver carcinoma. It was from 20-30 mg of unsorted bulk tissue that RNA and DNA were co-extracted. Starting material of 500 to 600 ng total RNA yielded TCR beta cDNA via a constant-region primer. Three nested multiplex PCR rounds of slightly modified ARM-PCR generated TCR beta libraries. TRBV1-TRBV30 forward primers paired with a C-beta reverse primer were used in the first two PCR rounds, which ran around 10 cycles each. TCRdb re-called the multiplex PCR reads with MiXCR, one entry per CDR3 protein. The profile shows about 74,000 distinct CDR3 sequences, approximately 70% of them singletons. The sample taken for sequencing was liver tumor tissue from sampling region 4. Noted subset: tumor region T4, right-lateral pole. Receptor source: a man aged 35 to 55 with primary liver carcinoma and hepatitis B virus infection.

In its sample, this clonotype was seen many times. The CDR3 region is CASSLRGVRGNEQFF. CDR3 DNA: TGTGCCAGCAGCTTGAGAGGGGTCAGAGGGAATGAGCAGTTCTTC. The genes are TRBV7-9 and TRBJ2-1; the D gene could be TRBD1 or TRBD2 (5 bases each). Trimming took off 3 bases at V and 7 bases at J, with 16 bases between the two ends. Germline assignment: CDR1 SEHNR and CDR2 FQNEAQ (reference sequence). This CDR3 contains 15 residues.

This clonotype was counted once. The V and J genes are TRBV6-5 and TRBJ1-1; TRBD1 might be the D (6 bases). The CDR3 length is 15 residues. Germline V gene lookup returns CDR1 MNHEY and CDR2 SVGAGI. Trimming removed 6 bases at V and 4 bases at J, with 18 bases between. CDR3 sequence: CASRDTGTLSTEAFF. The CDR3 nucleotides read TGTGCCAGCAGAGACACCGGGACACTGAGCACTGAAGCTTTCTTT.

With respect to this clonotype: The junction and the germline gene differ at one end; a read error may be behind it. J is TRBJ2-2 and V is TRBV6-1; tentative D call: TRBD1 (6 bases). CDR3 length equals 16 residues. The V gene's germline CDR1 is MNHNS and CDR2 SASEGT. CDR3 region: CASSANRQENTGEMFF. CDR3 coding DNA: TGTGCCAGCAGTGCTAACAGACAGGAGAACACCGGGGAGATGTTTTTT.

In the case of this clonotype: A much larger clone differs by one base, so this may be a read error. The chain joins TRBV7-9 to TRBJ1-1; D perhaps matches TRBD1 (5 bases). This CDR3 comprises 17 residues. The germline CDR1 and CDR2 sequences are SEHNR and FQNEAQ (reference sequence). The CDR3 DNA reads TGTACCAGCAGGGAGACCCTAAGGGGCCGGATGAACACTGAAGCTTTCTTT. It is translated as CTSRETLRGRMNTEAFF. The full variable domain, its missing parts supplied by reference TRBV7-9 and TRBJ1-1, is DTGVSQNPRHKITKRGQNVTFRCDPISEHNRLYWYRQTLGQGPEFLTYFQNEAQLEKSRLLSDRFSAERPKGSFSTLEIQRTEQGDSAMYLCTSRETLRGRMNTEAFFGQGTRLTVV.

This chain joins TRBV10-3 and TRBJ2-3; 8 bases map to TRBD2. The CDR3 totals 15 residues. CDR1 and CDR2 from the germline V gene are ENHRY and SYGVKD. V shed 7 bases and J 10 bases; nucleotides not matched to a gene: 16. The CDR3 region has the DNA TGTGCCATCACGGGGCTAGCGGGCAGCACAAATCCGCAGTATTTT. This sequence encodes CAITGLAGSTNPQYF.

On this clonotype: Mismatch with germline at one junction end may stem from a read error. This rearrangement joins TRBV12-3 or TRBV12-4 to TRBJ1-1; 7 nucleotides match TRBD1. The CDR3 totals 13 residues. CDR3 DNA: TGTGCCAACACTGTGACAGGGTTCACTGAAGCTTGCTTT. This sequence encodes CANTVTGFTEACF.

As to this clonotype: At one boundary the junction diverges from the germline segment, which might be a read error. The gene calls are TRBV12-3 or TRBV12-4 and TRBJ2-7, with D perhaps matching TRBD2 (5 bases). The CDR3 spans 12 residues. The CDR3 loop is CASSALDYEQYF. The CDR3 DNA reads as TGCGCCAGCAGTGCACTAGACTACGAGCAGTACTTC.

V usage is TRBV12-3 or TRBV12-4 and J usage is TRBJ1-5; D remains unclear. CDR3 length: 13 residues. The ends were cut back, 9 bases at V and 7 bases at J, with 16 bases in the middle. Here the CDR3 DNA reads TGTGCCAGTAGATTAGTGGCAGACCAGCCCCAGCATTTT. This codes for CASRLVADQPQHF.

As concerns this clonotype: Possible read error: a much larger clone is one base away. This rearrangement joins TRBV30 to TRBJ2-5; D may be TRBD1 (5 bases). Germline loops: CDR1 GTSNPN, CDR2 SVGIG (reference sequence). The CDR3 contains 13 residues. The CDR3 DNA reads TGTGTCTGGAGTGTCAGGGCCCGGGAGACCCAGTACTTC. Amino acid sequence: CVWSVRARETQYF.